This T cell receptor beta chain came from a study of CXCR3-negative and CXCR3-positive naive CD8 T cells. Overall study findings and caveats: CXCR3-negative and CXCR3-positive naive cells shared comparable TRBV-TRBJ usage, but memory cells did not. TRB CDR3 hydrophobicity was greater in CXCR3-positive naive cells than in CXCR3-negative naive cells. Similarly elevated diversity marked both naive subsets, with memory CD8+ cells showing far lower diversity.

A CD45RO-CCR7+CD27+CD95- phenotype identified naive CD8+ T cells. Details on this clonotype: Its antigen is not known.

This CDR3 is built from 13 residues. CDR1 and CDR2 from the germline V gene are SGHTA and FQGTGA. The method, 5' RACE with UMI labels, was used to prepare the TRB cDNA libraries. TCRdb re-called the 5' RACE reads and gives one entry per CDR3 protein, without DNA. Recorded here are about 110,000 distinct CDR3 sequences; the top ten clones represent around 0.4%. V and J are TRBV7-3 and TRBJ2-1. The source material was naive CXCR3+ CD8+ T cells from blood. Indicated subset: CD45RO-CCR7+CD27+CD95- naive CD8+ T cells expressing CXCR3 (TNR3+). This receptor was obtained from a human donor in good health. Some clones in this sample may be carry-over from other donors' samples. The CDR3 sequence: CASSLGMRNEQFF.